This T cell receptor (beta chain) was sequenced for a study of blood T cell repertoires in COVID-19. Study at large: Collection of acute and convalescent COVID-19 samples took place in the United States, Italy and Spain. From T cells, B-cell-depleted T cells, or PBMCs came the material, which was cDNA or gDNA.

The CDR3 is 15 amino acids. Germline lookup yields CDR1 LNHDA and CDR2 SQIVND (reference sequence). J was trimmed by 8 bases and V by 7 bases; bases with no gene match: 9. In the original analysis: Reference gene primer amplification gave estimated nucleated cell counts. Here immunoSEQ multiplex PCR was the method, and the copy in TCRdb shows in-frame clones only, minus some. V and J calls and clone size are those listed in that table; D and trimming were worked out from the DNA. The sample yields tens of thousands of clones, nearly 90% seen once. The chain has TRBV19 and TRBJ1-5, with 12 positions matching TRBD1. Material for sequencing was peripheral blood. The receptor was derived from a man in his fifties or sixties with acute or convalescent COVID-19. The CDR3 DNA sequence: TGTGCCAGTATAGCCGGGACAGGGGGCTTTGAGCCCCAGCATTTT. Residues: CASIAGTGGFEPQHF.